What follows are 20 T cell receptor beta chains derived from one specimen sequenced in a study of T-cell reconstitution after alpha-beta-depleted transplantation in children. The authors prepared the TCRbeta library with unique molecular identifiers. Using its own MiXCR run on the PCR reads, TCRdb lists one record per CDR3 protein. The table has about 350,000 distinct CDR3 sequences, more than 10% seen once; the top ten hold around 4%. Sequenced here: PBMCs, sampled from the stem cell graft. These TCRs come from a human donor who donated a stem cell graft to a child with Fanconi anemia.

There are many counts of this clonotype. CDR3 amino acids: CASSQDPPREGRTGELFF. For the CDR3, the DNA is TGCGCCAGCAGCCAAGATCCCCCTAGGGAAGGACGAACCGGGGAGCTGTTTTTT. This chain links TRBV4-3 with TRBJ2-2; D call uncertain. The CDR3 spans 18 residues. The germline V gene encodes CDR1 LGHNA and CDR2 YSLEER. The V end lost 0 bases, the J end lost 5 bases, and 19 bases lay between the germline ends.

This clonotype was detected ten times or more. The CDR3 sequence: CATSRVAGSEQYF. DNA of the CDR3: TGTGCCACCAGCAGAGTGGCGGGATCCGAGCAGTACTTC. V is TRBV15 and J is TRBJ2-7; TRBD2 might be the D (6 bases). Trimming removed 1 base from V and 6 bases from J, with 10 bases in between. In germline, CDR1 is LNHNV, CDR2 YYDKDF (reference sequence). The CDR3 runs to 13 residues.

This clonotype was seen only a few times. This sequence joins TRBV5-1 and TRBJ1-4; D unclear. Germline V gives CDR1 SGHRS, CDR2 YFSETQ. The length of the CDR3 is 15 residues. V lost 4 bases, J lost 5 bases, and 15 bases lay in between. The CDR3 protein is CASSLEAGDNEKLFF. The CDR3, as DNA: TGCGCCAGCAGCCTGGAGGCGGGAGACAATGAAAAACTGTTTTTT.

The chain couples TRBV12-3 or TRBV12-4 to TRBJ1-2, with D possibly matching TRBD1 (6 bases). The CDR3 extends over 12 amino acids. CDR3 in DNA: TGTCCCGGGATGGAGGGGGGCTATGGCTACACCTTC. Amino acid sequence: CPGMEGGYGYTF.

In this sample, this clonotype turned up many times. CDR3 region: CASSPWTGYNEQFF. The CDR3, as DNA: TGTGCCAGCAGCCCCTGGACAGGATACAATGAGCAGTTCTTC. The chain uses TRBV7-6 and TRBJ2-1; the match to TRBD1 covers 7 bases. Germline CDR1 is SGHVS and CDR2 is FNYEAQ. This CDR3 comprises 14 residues. V was pared by 5 bases and J by 4 bases, with 5 bases of the junction left unmatched. Complete variable domain (other parts from reference TRBV7-6 and TRBJ2-1): GAGVSQSPRYKVTKRGQDVALRCDPISGHVSLYWYRQALGQGPEFLTYFNYEAQQDKSGLPNDRFSAERPEGSISTLTIQRTEQRDSAMYRCASSPWTGYNEQFFGPGTRLTVL.

This chain joins TRBV18 and TRBJ1-1; D is unclear. The CDR3 consists of 13 residues. The V end was cut by 4 bases, the J end by 1 base, with 7 bases between. Germline CDR1 reads KGHSH; CDR2 reads LQKENI. CDR3 region: CASSQNPNTEAFF. DNA for the CDR3: TGTGCCAGCTCACAGAACCCGAACACTGAAGCTTTCTTT.

This chain links TRBV9 with TRBJ1-1, with D unclear. Germline V lookup: CDR1 SGDLS, CDR2 YYNGEE. With 0 bases removed from V and 3 bases from J, the gap between germline ends came to 6 bases. This CDR3 is 13 amino acids long. The CDR3 is CASSVAADTEAFF. CDR3 DNA sequence: TGTGCCAGCAGCGTAGCGGCGGACACTGAAGCTTTCTTT.

This clonotype was found many times. This chain joins TRBV29-1 and TRBJ2-3; D remains ambiguous. V dropped 7 bases and J dropped 6 bases, with 14 bases sitting between them. This CDR3 has 12 residues. Per germline, CDR1 SQVTM and CDR2 ANQGSEA. The CDR3 DNA reads as TGCAGCGGCTCTGAAGGGTCGGATACGCAGTATTTT. Encoded protein: CSGSEGSDTQYF.

This clonotype was detected many times. The chain employs TRBV7-9 and TRBJ1-3, with a weak D call TRBD1 (5 bases). The CDR3 spans 12 residues. Germline V CDR1 and CDR2: SEHNR, FQNEAQ (reference sequence). The V gene lost 10 bases and the J gene lost 8 bases, with 15 bases spanning the gap. The CDR3 here is CAMQGARDTIYF. CDR3 DNA: TGTGCCATGCAGGGTGCGAGAGACACCATATATTTT.

This clonotype turned up a few times. At one end, the junction sequence differs from germline, possibly due to a read error. The CDR3 region is CPHLGVPGNTIYF. Here the CDR3 DNA reads TGCCCCCACTTGGGGGTCCCTGGAAACACCATATATTTT. The chain has TRBV30 and TRBJ1-3, with D perhaps TRBD1 (5 bases). CDR1 GTSNPN and CDR2 SVGIG come from the germline V gene (reference sequence). This CDR3 has 13 amino acids.

This clonotype was counted ten times or more. The chain has TRBV5-1 and TRBJ2-2; unclear D gene. This CDR3 spans 18 amino acids. Trimming removed 1 base at V and 0 bases at J, with 16 bases between. The V gene's germline CDR1 is SGHRS and CDR2 YFSETQ. This chain's CDR3 is CASSLTGRTPPNTGELFF. In DNA form, the CDR3 reads TGCGCCAGCAGCTTGACTGGCAGGACCCCCCCGAACACCGGGGAGCTGTTTTTT. Based on the CDR3 plus reference TRBV5-1 and TRBJ2-2, the full variable domain is KAGVTQTPRYLIKTRGQQVTLSCSPISGHRSVSWYQQTPGQGLQFLFEYFSETQRNKGNFPGRFSGRQFSNSRSEMNVSTLELGDSALYLCASSLTGRTPPNTGELFFGEGSRLTVL.

This clonotype occurred a few times. The chain carries TRBV12-3 or TRBV12-4 and TRBJ2-5, with D uncertain. The CDR3 spans 14 residues. Trimming removed 7 bases from V and 5 bases from J, with 17 bases in between. DNA for the CDR3: TGTGCCAGCACCTCCAAGCGACGATGGGAGACCCAGTACTTC. Translated: CASTSKRRWETQYF.

As regards this clonotype: The junction does not match germline at one end; this may be a read error. The CDR3 bases are TGCTGTGCTAGAGCTCCTCTGCTAGCGGGGGGTAATGAGCAGTTCTTC. Translation: CCARAPLLAGGNEQFF. The rearrangement joins TRBV20-1 to TRBJ2-1, with 11 bases that match TRBD2. Germline V gene sequence: CDR1 DFQATT, CDR2 SNEGSKA (reference sequence). The CDR3 sequence is 16 residues long.

The table lists this clonotype with a few counts. The chain has TRBV29-1 and TRBJ1-2; the D is unclear. The CDR3 spans 8 residues. Germline V gene sequence: CDR1 SQVTM, CDR2 ANQGSEA. V lost 7 bases and J lost 6, with 3 bases in between. The CDR3 nucleotides read TGCAGCGAAAATGGCTACACCTTC. It encodes CSENGYTF.

The chain couples TRBV4-3 to TRBJ2-1, with 9 bases matching TRBD2. There are 16 residues in the CDR3. V lost 1 base and J lost 2; bases outside the gene matches: 3. Per the germline V gene, CDR1 is LGHNA and CDR2 is YSLEER. DNA of the CDR3: TGCGCCAGCAGCCAAGTGGGCGGGGGGGCCTACAATGAGCAGTTCTTC. Its translation: CASSQVGGGAYNEQFF.

This chain's CDR3 is CASSSSDEAYEQYF. Here the CDR3 DNA reads TGTGCCAGCAGTTCGTCCGACGAGGCTTACGAGCAGTACTTC. The V gene is TRBV6-5, the J gene TRBJ2-7; D unresolved. Trimming took off 4 bases at V and 4 bases at J, with 14 bases between the two ends. The CDR3 contains 14 residues. CDR1 MNHEY and CDR2 SVGAGI come from the germline V gene.

The chain has TRBV29-1 and TRBJ1-2; a possible D gene is TRBD1 (5 bases). The CDR3 sequence is 11 residues long. V lost 6 bases to trimming and J lost 5 bases, with 10 bases between them. Per germline, CDR1 SQVTM and CDR2 ANQGSEA. The CDR3 protein is CSVGAEYGYTF. CDR3 nucleotide sequence: TGCAGCGTCGGGGCTGAGTATGGCTACACCTTC.

This sequence joins TRBV7-2 and TRBJ1-1; D call uncertain. The CDR3 has 15 amino acids. CDR1 is SGHTA and CDR2 is FQGNSA in the germline V gene. The V gene lost 1 base and the J gene lost 0 bases, with 9 bases spanning the gap. The DNA for the CDR3 is TGTGCCAGCAGCTTAGGTATAGGGATGAACACTGAAGCTTTCTTT. Amino acids: CASSLGIGMNTEAFF.

This clonotype showed up many times. The gene calls are TRBV12-3 or TRBV12-4 and TRBJ2-5, with D possibly matching TRBD1 (5 bases). The CDR3 sequence is 17 residues long. Trimming took off 0 bases at V and 1 base at J, with 15 bases between the two ends. The CDR3 protein is CASSLAVAGIFQETQYF. The CDR3 region has the DNA TGTGCCAGCAGTTTAGCGGTAGCAGGGATTTTCCAAGAGACCCAGTACTTC.

The chain carries TRBV12-3 or TRBV12-4 and TRBJ2-1, with 9 nucleotides matching TRBD1. The J segment lost 7 bases and the V segment lost 5 bases, leaving 9 bases of the junction unmatched. The CDR3 contains 15 residues. This chain's CDR3 is CASSPRDRVVNEQFF. CDR3 bases: TGTGCCAGCAGTCCACGGGACAGGGTCGTTAATGAGCAGTTCTTC.